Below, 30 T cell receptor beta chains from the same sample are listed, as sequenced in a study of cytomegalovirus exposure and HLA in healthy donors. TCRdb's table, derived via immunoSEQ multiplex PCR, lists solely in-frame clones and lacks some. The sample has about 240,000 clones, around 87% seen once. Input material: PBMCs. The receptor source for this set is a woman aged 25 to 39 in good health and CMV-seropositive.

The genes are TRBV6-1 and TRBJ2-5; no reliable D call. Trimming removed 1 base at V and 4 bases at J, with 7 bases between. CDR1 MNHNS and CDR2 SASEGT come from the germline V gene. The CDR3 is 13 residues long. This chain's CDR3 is CASSEVLLETQYF. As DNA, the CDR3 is TGTGCCAGCAGTGAAGTACTATTAGAGACCCAGTACTTC.

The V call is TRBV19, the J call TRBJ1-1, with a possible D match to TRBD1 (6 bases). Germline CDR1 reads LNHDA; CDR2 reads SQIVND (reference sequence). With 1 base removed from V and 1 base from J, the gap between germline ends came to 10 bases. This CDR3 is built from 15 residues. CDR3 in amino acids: CASSIVAGANTEAFF. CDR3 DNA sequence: TGTGCCAGTAGTATAGTGGCAGGGGCGAACACTGAAGCTTTCTTT.

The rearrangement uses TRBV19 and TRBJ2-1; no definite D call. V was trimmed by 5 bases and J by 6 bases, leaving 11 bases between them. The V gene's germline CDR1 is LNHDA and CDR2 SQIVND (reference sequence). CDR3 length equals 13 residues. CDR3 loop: CASSWAALNEQFF. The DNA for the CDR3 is TGTGCCAGTAGTTGGGCTGCCCTCAATGAGCAGTTCTTC.

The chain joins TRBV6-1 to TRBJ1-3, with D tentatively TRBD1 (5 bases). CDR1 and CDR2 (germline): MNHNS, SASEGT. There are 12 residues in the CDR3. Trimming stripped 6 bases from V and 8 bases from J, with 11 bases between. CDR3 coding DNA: TGTGCCAGCAGCGGGACTATAGACACCATATATTTT. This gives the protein CASSGTIDTIYF.

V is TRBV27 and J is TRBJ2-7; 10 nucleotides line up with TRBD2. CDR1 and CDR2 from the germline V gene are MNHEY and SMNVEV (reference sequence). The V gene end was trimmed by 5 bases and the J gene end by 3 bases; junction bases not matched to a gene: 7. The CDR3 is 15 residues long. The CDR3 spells CASSPSGRAFYEQYF. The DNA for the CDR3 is TGTGCCAGCAGTCCGAGCGGGAGGGCCTTCTACGAGCAGTACTTC.

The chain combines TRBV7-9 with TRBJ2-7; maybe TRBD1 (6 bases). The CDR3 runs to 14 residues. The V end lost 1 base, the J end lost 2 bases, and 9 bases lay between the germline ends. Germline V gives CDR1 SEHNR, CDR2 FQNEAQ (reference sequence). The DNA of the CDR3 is TGTGCCAGCAGCTTAGGGGACACTACCTACGAGCAGTACTTC. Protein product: CASSLGDTTYEQYF.

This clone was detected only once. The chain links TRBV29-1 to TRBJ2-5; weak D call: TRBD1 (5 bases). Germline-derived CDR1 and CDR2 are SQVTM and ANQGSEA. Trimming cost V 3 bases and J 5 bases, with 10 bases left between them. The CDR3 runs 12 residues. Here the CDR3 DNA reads TGCAGCGTTGATACAGGATGGGAGACCCAGTACTTC. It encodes CSVDTGWETQYF.

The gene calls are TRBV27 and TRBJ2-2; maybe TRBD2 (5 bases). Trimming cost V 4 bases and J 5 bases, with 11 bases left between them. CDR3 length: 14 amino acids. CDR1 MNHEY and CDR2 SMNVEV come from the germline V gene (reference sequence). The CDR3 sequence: CASSWGVGTGELFF. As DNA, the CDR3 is TGTGCCAGCAGTTGGGGAGTTGGTACCGGGGAGCTGTTTTTT.

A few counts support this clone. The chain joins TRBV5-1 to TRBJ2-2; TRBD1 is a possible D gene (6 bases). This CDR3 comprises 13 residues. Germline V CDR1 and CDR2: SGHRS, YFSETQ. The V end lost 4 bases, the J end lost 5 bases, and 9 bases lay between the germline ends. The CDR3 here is CASSQQGTGELFF. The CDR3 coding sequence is TGCGCCAGCAGCCAACAGGGAACCGGGGAGCTGTTTTTT.

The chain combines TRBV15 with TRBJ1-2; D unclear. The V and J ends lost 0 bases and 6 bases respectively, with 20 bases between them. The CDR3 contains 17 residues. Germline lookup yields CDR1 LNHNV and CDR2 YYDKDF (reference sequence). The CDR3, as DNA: TGTGCCACCAGCAGAGACCCGCTAACGGGAGTAGGAAATGGCTACACCTTC. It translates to CATSRDPLTGVGNGYTF.

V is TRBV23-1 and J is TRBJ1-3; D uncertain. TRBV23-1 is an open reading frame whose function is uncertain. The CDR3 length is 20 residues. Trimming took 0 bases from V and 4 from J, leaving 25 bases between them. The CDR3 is CASSQSILTRGSLNGNTIYF. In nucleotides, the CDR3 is TGCGCCAGCAGTCAATCAATCCTCACCCGCGGCAGCTTAAACGGAAACACCATATATTTT.

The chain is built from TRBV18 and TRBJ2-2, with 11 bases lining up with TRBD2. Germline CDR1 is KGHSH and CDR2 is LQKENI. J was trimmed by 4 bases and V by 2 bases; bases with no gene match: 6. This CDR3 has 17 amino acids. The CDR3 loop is CASSPALAGGTTGELFF. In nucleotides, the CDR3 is TGTGCCAGCTCACCAGCTTTAGCGGGAGGGACCACCGGGGAGCTGTTTTTT.

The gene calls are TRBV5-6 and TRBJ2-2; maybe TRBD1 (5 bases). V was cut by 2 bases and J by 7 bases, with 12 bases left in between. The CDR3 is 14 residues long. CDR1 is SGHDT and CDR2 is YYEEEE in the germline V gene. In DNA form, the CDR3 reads TGTGCCAGCAGCTTACTTCAGGGCTTCGGGGAGCTGTTTTTT. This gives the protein CASSLLQGFGELFF. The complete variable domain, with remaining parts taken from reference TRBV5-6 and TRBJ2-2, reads DAGVTQSPTHLIKTRGQQVTLRCSPKSGHDTVSWYQQALGQGPQFIFQYYEEEERQRGNFPDRFSGHQFPNYSSELNVNALLLGDSALYLCASSLLQGFGELFFGEGSRLTVL.

CDR3 loop: CASSVALSGRLTDTQYF. The CDR3 region has the DNA TGTGCCAGCAGCGTAGCTCTTAGCGGGAGATTAACAGATACGCAGTATTTT. V is TRBV9 and J is TRBJ2-3; 9 bases align to TRBD2. CDR3 length equals 17 residues. Germline V CDR1 and CDR2: SGDLS, YYNGEE. J was trimmed by 3 bases and V by 0 bases; bases with no gene match: 8.

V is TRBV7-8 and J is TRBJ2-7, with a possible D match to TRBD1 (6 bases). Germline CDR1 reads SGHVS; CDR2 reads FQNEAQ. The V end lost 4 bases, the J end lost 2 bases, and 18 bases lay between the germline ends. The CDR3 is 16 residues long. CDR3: CASSYSRDKPTYEQYF. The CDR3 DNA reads TGTGCCAGCAGCTACTCCCGGGACAAACCTACCTACGAGCAGTACTTC.

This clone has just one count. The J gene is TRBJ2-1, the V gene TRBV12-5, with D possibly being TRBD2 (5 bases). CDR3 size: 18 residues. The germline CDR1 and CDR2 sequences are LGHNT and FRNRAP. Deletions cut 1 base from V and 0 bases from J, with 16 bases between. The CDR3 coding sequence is TGTGCTAGTGGTTTGGGATTGTGGGGAGTAAGCTCCTACAATGAGCAGTTCTTC. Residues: CASGLGLWGVSSYNEQFF.

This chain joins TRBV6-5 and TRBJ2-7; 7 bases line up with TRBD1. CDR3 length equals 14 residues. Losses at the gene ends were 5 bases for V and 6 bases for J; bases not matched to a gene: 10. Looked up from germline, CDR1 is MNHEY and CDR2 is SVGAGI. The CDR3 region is CASSLRQGSGEQYF. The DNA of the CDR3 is TGTGCCAGCAGTCTCCGACAGGGTTCCGGCGAGCAGTACTTC.

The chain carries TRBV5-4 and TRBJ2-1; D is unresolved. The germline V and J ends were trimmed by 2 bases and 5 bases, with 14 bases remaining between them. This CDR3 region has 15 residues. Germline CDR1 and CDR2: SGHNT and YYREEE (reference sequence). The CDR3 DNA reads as TGTGCCAGCAGCTTTTCTTCGGCAGAGGACAATGAGCAGTTCTTC. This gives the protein CASSFSSAEDNEQFF.

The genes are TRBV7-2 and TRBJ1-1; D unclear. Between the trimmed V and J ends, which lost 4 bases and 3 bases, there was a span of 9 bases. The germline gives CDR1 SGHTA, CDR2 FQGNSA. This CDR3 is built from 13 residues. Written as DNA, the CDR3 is TGTGCCAGCAGCTGGGCCCAGGACACTGAAGCTTTCTTT. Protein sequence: CASSWAQDTEAFF.

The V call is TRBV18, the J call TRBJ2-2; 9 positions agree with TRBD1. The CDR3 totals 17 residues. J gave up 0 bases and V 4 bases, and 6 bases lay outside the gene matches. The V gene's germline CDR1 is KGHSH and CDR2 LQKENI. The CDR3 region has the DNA TGTGCCAGCTCACAACCGGGACAGGGTACGAACACCGGGGAGCTGTTTTTT. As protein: CASSQPGQGTNTGELFF.

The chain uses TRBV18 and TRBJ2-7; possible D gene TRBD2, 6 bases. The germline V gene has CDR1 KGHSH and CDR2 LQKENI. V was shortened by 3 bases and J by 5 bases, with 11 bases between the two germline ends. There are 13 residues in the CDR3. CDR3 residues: CASSPPGDHEQYF. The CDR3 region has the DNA TGTGCCAGCTCACCGCCGGGGGATCACGAGCAGTACTTC.

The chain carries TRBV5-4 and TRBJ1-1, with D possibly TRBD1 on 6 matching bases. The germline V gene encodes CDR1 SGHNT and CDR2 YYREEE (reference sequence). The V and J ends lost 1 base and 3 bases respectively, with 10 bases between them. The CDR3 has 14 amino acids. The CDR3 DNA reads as TGTGCCAGCAGCTTGAAAGGGGGACACACTGAAGCTTTCTTT. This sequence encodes CASSLKGGHTEAFF.

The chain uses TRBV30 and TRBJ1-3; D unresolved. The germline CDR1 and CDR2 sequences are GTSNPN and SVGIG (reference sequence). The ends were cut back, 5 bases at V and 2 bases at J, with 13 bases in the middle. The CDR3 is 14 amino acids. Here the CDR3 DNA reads TGTGCCTGGGGCGGTGGGTCAGCTGGAAACACCATATATTTT. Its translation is CAWGGGSAGNTIYF.

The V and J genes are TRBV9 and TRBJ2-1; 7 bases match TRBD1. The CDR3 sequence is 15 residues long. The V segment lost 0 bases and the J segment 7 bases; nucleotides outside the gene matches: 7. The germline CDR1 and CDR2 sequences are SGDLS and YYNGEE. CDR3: CASSVVGGAWNEQFF. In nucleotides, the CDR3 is TGTGCCAGCAGCGTAGTAGGGGGCGCTTGGAATGAGCAGTTCTTC.

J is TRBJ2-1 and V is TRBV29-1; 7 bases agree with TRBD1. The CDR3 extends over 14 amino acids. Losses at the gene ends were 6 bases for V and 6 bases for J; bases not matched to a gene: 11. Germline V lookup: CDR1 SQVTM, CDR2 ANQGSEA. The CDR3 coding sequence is TGCAGCGTCCACAGGGGAGTCGGAGGCAATGAGCAGTTCTTC. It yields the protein CSVHRGVGGNEQFF.

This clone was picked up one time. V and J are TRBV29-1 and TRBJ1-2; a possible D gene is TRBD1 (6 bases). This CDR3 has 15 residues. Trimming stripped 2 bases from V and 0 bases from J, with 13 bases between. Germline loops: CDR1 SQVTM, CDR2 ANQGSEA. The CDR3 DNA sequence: TGCAGCGTTGAAAGGGGGGGTAGCCCTAACTATGGCTACACCTTC. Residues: CSVERGGSPNYGYTF. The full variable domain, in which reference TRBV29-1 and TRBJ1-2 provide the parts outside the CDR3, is SAVISQKPSRDICQRGTSLTIQCQVDSQVTMMFWYRQQPGQSLTLIATANQGSEATYESGFVIDKFPISRPNLTFSTLTVSNMSPEDSSIYLCSVERGGSPNYGYTFGSGTRLTVV.

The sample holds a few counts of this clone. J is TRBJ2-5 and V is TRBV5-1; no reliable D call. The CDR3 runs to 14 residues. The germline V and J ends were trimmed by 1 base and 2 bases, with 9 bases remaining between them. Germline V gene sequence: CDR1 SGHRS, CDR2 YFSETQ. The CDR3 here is CASSLNIPQETQYF. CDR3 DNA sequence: TGCGCCAGCAGCTTGAACATACCACAAGAGACCCAGTACTTC.

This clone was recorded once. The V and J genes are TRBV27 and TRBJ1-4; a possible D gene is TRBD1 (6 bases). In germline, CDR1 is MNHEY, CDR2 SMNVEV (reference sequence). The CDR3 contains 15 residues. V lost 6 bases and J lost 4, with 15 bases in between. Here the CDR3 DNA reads TGTGCCAGCAGACCTACCGGGACACATAATGAAAAACTGTTTTTT. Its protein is CASRPTGTHNEKLFF.

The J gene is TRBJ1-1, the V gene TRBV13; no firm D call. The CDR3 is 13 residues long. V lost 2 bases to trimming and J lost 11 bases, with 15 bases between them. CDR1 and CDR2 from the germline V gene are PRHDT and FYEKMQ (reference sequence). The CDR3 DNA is TGTGCCAGCAGCTTAAGCCCGCGGGTCGTGGCTTTCTTT. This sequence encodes CASSLSPRVVAFF.

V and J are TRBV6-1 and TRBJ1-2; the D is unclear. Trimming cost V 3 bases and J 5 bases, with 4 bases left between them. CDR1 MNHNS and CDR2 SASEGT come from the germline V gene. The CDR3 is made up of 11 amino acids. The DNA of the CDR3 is TGTGCCAGCAGTGACCTTTATGGCTACACCTTC. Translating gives CASSDLYGYTF.